This entry lists 13 T cell receptor beta chains sequenced from one sample in a study of beta chain features in type 1 diabetes listed by TCRdb under 2018. The research as a whole found: Type 1 diabetes patients showed a moderate but significant shortening of TCRB CDR3 length in all four CD4+ subsets.

Their cognate antigens are unknown. Library preparation used the immunoSEQ multiplex PCR assay. The entire amount of isolated RNA was reverse transcribed using the High Capacity cDNA Reverse Transcription Kit, so the sequenced TCRB transcripts were expressed ones. Sourced from immuneACCESS, this table was stored by TCRdb with only in-frame sequences that have V and J called. A share of the clones is absent; for the studies checked, an unresolved V gene accounts for under half, and the remainder has no known explanation. The table for this sample lists 150,000 to 200,000 clones; roughly 63% of them were counted only once. Jointly, the top ten make up roughly 0.092% of the sample. Sequenced sample: naive CD4+ T cells from blood. The cell subset or site label, as the study defines it: true naive CD4+ T cells. The receptor set was obtained from a young man with type 1 diabetes.

V gene TRBV7-9 combines with J gene TRBJ2-5; D is unresolved. The CDR3 is 13 residues long. V was clipped by 4 bases and J by 5 bases, with 11 bases between them. CDR1 is SEHNR, CDR2 FQNEAQ, per germline (reference sequence). The CDR3, as DNA: TGTGCCAGCAGCTCCGGGCCTTTGGAGACCCAGTACTTC. It specifies CASSSGPLETQYF.

Notes on this clone: This sample also contains other DNA sequences that code for the same CDR3. The chain has TRBV7-2 and TRBJ2-5; D gene uncertain. Germline CDR1 reads SGHTA; CDR2 reads FQGNSA. The CDR3 loop spans 14 amino acids. V lost 5 bases and J lost 5, with 15 bases in between. Here the CDR3 reads CASSPAGVQETQYF. The DNA for the CDR3 is TGTGCCAGCAGCCCAGCCGGAGTTCAGGAGACCCAGTACTTC.

The chain recombines TRBV29-1 with TRBJ2-7; D might be TRBD1 or TRBD2, each matching 5 bases. Germline V gene sequence: CDR1 SQVTM, CDR2 ANQGSEA. The CDR3 is made up of 14 amino acids. V dropped 6 bases and J dropped 6 bases, with 21 bases sitting between them. In DNA form, the CDR3 reads TGCAGCGTGAAACCGGGACGGTCAAAGTCCGAGCAGTACTTC. Amino acids: CSVKPGRSKSEQYF.

The chain has TRBV4-3 and TRBJ1-4; D may be TRBD1 (5 bases). CDR1 and CDR2 from the germline V gene are LGHNA and YSLEER. This CDR3 contains 13 residues. The ends were cut back, 1 base at V and 8 bases at J, with 8 bases in the middle. DNA of the CDR3: TGCGCCAGCAGCCAAGTTTGGGACGAAAAACTGTTTTTT. Amino acid sequence: CASSQVWDEKLFF.

The rearrangement joins TRBV5-1 to TRBJ2-3; D may match TRBD1 or TRBD2 (5 bases each). The CDR3 loop spans 14 amino acids. Trimming removed 1 base from V and 2 bases from J, with 8 bases in between. Germline values: CDR1 SGHRS, CDR2 YFSETQ. CDR3 amino acids: CASSLQGPTDTQYF. The CDR3 DNA reads as TGCGCCAGCAGCTTGCAGGGACCCACAGATACGCAGTATTTT. Full variable domain (missing parts from reference TRBV5-1 and TRBJ2-3): KAGVTQTPRYLIKTRGQQVTLSCSPISGHRSVSWYQQTPGQGLQFLFEYFSETQRNKGNFPGRFSGRQFSNSRSEMNVSTLELGDSALYLCASSLQGPTDTQYFGPGTRLTVL.

The genes are TRBV7-2 and TRBJ1-2; D is unresolved. Between the trimmed V and J ends, which lost 1 base and 4 bases, there was a span of 10 bases. Germline V gene sequence: CDR1 SGHTA, CDR2 FQGNSA. The CDR3 runs to 14 residues. In DNA form, the CDR3 reads TGTGCCAGCAGCTTAGATGGAGGAATCTATGGCTACACCTTC. It translates to CASSLDGGIYGYTF.

The J gene is TRBJ2-7, the V gene TRBV28; 7 bases match TRBD1. The V gene's germline CDR1 is MDHEN and CDR2 SYDVKM. V trimming: 5 bases; J trimming: 3 bases; junction bases outside the gene matches: 7. CDR3 length: 14 amino acids. The CDR3 reads CASSLETGNYEQYF. The CDR3 region has the DNA TGTGCCAGCAGTCTGGAGACAGGGAACTACGAGCAGTACTTC.

The sample holds a few counts of this clone. The chain carries TRBV10-3 and TRBJ2-3; D is unresolved. The CDR3 spans 11 residues. Trimming shortened V by 0 bases and J by 5 bases, and 0 bases separated the two germline ends. Germline V CDR1 and CDR2: ENHRY, SYGVKD. This CDR3 reads CAISESDTQYF. CDR3 in DNA: TGTGCCATCAGTGAGTCAGATACGCAGTATTTT.

The rearrangement links TRBV6-5 to TRBJ1-2; D unresolved. The CDR3 runs to 13 residues. Per germline, CDR1 MNHEY and CDR2 SVGAGI. Trimming took off 5 bases at V and 2 bases at J, with 9 bases between the two ends. CDR3 nucleotide sequence: TGTGCCAGCAGTCCCGGTGGGAACTATGGCTACACCTTC. Translation gives CASSPGGNYGYTF.

The chain carries TRBV9 and TRBJ2-6, with D perhaps TRBD2 (5 bases). Looked up from germline, CDR1 is SGDLS and CDR2 is YYNGEE. The V end lost 0 bases, the J end lost 2 bases, and 12 bases lay between the germline ends. This CDR3 is built from 17 residues. As DNA, the CDR3 is TGTGCCAGCAGCGTAGCCCTACCCGGGACTGGGGCCAACGTCCTGACTTTC. Translation: CASSVALPGTGANVLTF.

The gene calls are TRBV29-1 and TRBJ2-1; 11 bases map to TRBD1. Germline V gene data show CDR1 as SQVTM and CDR2 as ANQGSEA. The CDR3 contains 13 residues. Unmatched junction bases numbered 3, after V lost 3 bases and J lost 8 bases. DNA of the CDR3: TGCAGCGTTGAGGACAGGGGGCATGATGAGCAGTTCTTC. This gives the protein CSVEDRGHDEQFF.

The rearrangement links TRBV9 to TRBJ2-3; D gene ambiguous. This CDR3 comprises 14 residues. The germline gives CDR1 SGDLS, CDR2 YYNGEE. Trimming left V 0 bases short and J 2 bases short, with 7 bases between. The CDR3 here is CASSVDYSTDTQYF. As DNA, the CDR3 is TGTGCCAGCAGCGTAGATTACTCCACAGATACGCAGTATTTT.

This clone has only a few counts. This chain uses TRBV9 with TRBJ2-2, with 9 bases that match TRBD2. Germline CDR1 SGDLS, CDR2 YYNGEE. This CDR3 spans 15 amino acids. V lost 0 bases to trimming and J lost 6 bases; unmatched junction nucleotides: 3. This CDR3 reads CASSVGGGAAGELFF. The DNA of the CDR3 is TGTGCCAGCAGCGTAGGCGGGGGGGCCGCCGGGGAGCTGTTTTTT. Full variable domain (missing parts from reference TRBV9 and TRBJ2-2): DSGVTQTPKHLITATGQRVTLRCSPRSGDLSVYWYQQSLDQGLQFLIQYYNGEERAKGNILERFSAQQFPDLHSELNLSSLELGDSALYFCASSVGGGAAGELFFGEGSRLTVL.